Presented here are 31 T cell receptor beta chains from one specimen sequenced in a study of cytomegalovirus exposure and HLA in healthy donors. 13 Jbeta primers and 60 Vbeta primers were used for the PCR. Here immunoSEQ multiplex PCR was the method, and the copy in TCRdb shows in-frame clones only, minus some. The sample shows about 120,000 clones, roughly 70% of them seen only once. The material sequenced was PBMCs. The receptors here all came from a middle-aged woman in good health and CMV-seropositive.

The V gene is TRBV4-1, the J gene TRBJ1-1; 7 nucleotides line up with TRBD1. Germline-derived CDR1 and CDR2 are MGHRA and YSYEKL. The junction had 6 bases not matched to a gene; V was cut back by 4 bases and J by 1 base. This CDR3 comprises 15 residues. The CDR3 DNA reads as TGCGCCAGCAGCCCCCCAAACAGGGGGAACACTGAAGCTTTCTTT. It encodes CASSPPNRGNTEAFF.

The rearrangement uses TRBV4-1 and TRBJ2-1, with 11 bases identical to TRBD2. This CDR3 contains 14 residues. Losses at the gene ends were 3 bases for V and 9 bases for J; bases not matched to a gene: 4. The germline gives CDR1 MGHRA, CDR2 YSYEKL. CDR3 bases: TGCGCCAGCAGCCACGTTGGACTAGCGGGTGAGCAGTTCTTC. Translated, it gives CASSHVGLAGEQFF.

The chain employs TRBV7-6 and TRBJ2-3; 8 nucleotides align to TRBD2. Germline V CDR1 and CDR2: SGHVS, FNYEAQ. This CDR3 spans 17 amino acids. The J segment lost 2 bases and the V segment lost 1 base, leaving 8 bases of the junction unmatched. The CDR3 region is CASSLEYRGGNTDTQYF. CDR3 bases: TGTGCCAGCAGCTTAGAATATCGGGGGGGCAACACAGATACGCAGTATTTT.

The chain combines TRBV9 with TRBJ1-6; maybe TRBD1 (5 bases). V was trimmed by 4 bases and J by 9 bases, leaving 17 bases between them. The CDR3 contains 15 residues. CDR1 SGDLS and CDR2 YYNGEE come from the germline V gene. The chain's CDR3 is CASSPRAWGGSPLHF. CDR3 nucleotides: TGTGCCAGCAGCCCGAGAGCTTGGGGGGGTTCACCCCTCCACTTT.

The chain has TRBV5-1 and TRBJ1-4, with D maybe TRBD1 (6 bases). The CDR3 totals 16 residues. The V gene lost 1 base and the J gene lost 6 bases, with 16 bases spanning the gap. The germline gives CDR1 SGHRS, CDR2 YFSETQ. CDR3 in amino acids: CASSLSPGAGDEKLFF. The CDR3 DNA reads as TGCGCCAGCAGCTTGAGTCCAGGGGCGGGGGATGAAAAACTGTTTTTT.

The rearrangement joins TRBV4-2 to TRBJ2-1; D may be TRBD2 (6 bases). Germline CDR1 reads LGHNA; CDR2 reads YNFKEQ. This CDR3 has 13 residues. The V gene lost 1 base and the J gene lost 10 bases, with 11 bases spanning the gap. This CDR3 is CASSQALAREQFF. In DNA, the CDR3 is TGTGCCAGCAGCCAAGCCCTAGCGCGCGAGCAGTTCTTC.

The gene calls are TRBV7-9 and TRBJ1-1, with 10 positions matching TRBD1. CDR3 length: 16 residues. V lost 5 bases and J lost 2; bases outside the gene matches: 8. The V gene's germline CDR1 is SEHNR and CDR2 FQNEAQ (reference sequence). The CDR3 DNA is TGTGCCAGCAGCCTCAGACGGACAGGGGGTAACACTGAAGCTTTCTTT. It yields the protein CASSLRRTGGNTEAFF.

V and J are TRBV7-2 and TRBJ1-4; D is ambiguous. The length of the CDR3 is 15 residues. Germline lookup yields CDR1 SGHTA and CDR2 FQGNSA. Trimming shortened V by 1 base and J by 10 bases, and 16 bases separated the two germline ends. Here the CDR3 DNA reads TGTGCCAGCAGCTTAGAACGGTTTGAGGGAGGAAAACTGTTTTTT. It is translated as CASSLERFEGGKLFF.

The chain carries TRBV6-1 and TRBJ2-3, with 7 bases that match TRBD1. This CDR3 is 15 amino acids long. The germline CDR1 and CDR2 sequences are MNHNS and SASEGT. J was trimmed by 4 bases and V by 2 bases; bases with no gene match: 6. The CDR3 DNA reads TGTGCCAGCAGTGAATCACAGGGGTTAGCAGATACGCAGTATTTT. This sequence encodes CASSESQGLADTQYF.

The genes are TRBV19 and TRBJ2-7; TRBD2 might be the D (5 bases). The CDR3 has 13 residues. Trimming took 7 bases from V and 0 from J, leaving 10 bases between them. Germline V gene data show CDR1 as LNHDA and CDR2 as SQIVND (reference sequence). Written as DNA, the CDR3 is TGTGCCAGTACTGGGAGAAGCTCCTACGAGCAGTACTTC. Protein: CASTGRSSYEQYF.

The gene calls are TRBV28 and TRBJ1-2, with D maybe TRBD1 (6 bases). Trimming took 7 bases from V and 4 from J, leaving 19 bases between them. The CDR3 is 15 residues long. Germline CDR1 is MDHEN and CDR2 is SYDVKM. DNA of the CDR3: TGTGCCAGCACTTACCTGTCTGGACAGCGCTATGGCTACACCTTC. As protein: CASTYLSGQRYGYTF.

The chain uses TRBV28 and TRBJ2-3, with D perhaps matching TRBD2 (7 bases). The V gene's germline CDR1 is MDHEN and CDR2 SYDVKM. Between the trimmed V and J ends, which lost 4 bases and 3 bases, there was a span of 11 bases. The CDR3 totals 14 residues. Here the CDR3 DNA reads TGTGCCAGCAGTTGGGGGGGCAGGACAGATACGCAGTATTTT. Encoded protein: CASSWGGRTDTQYF.

V is TRBV5-1 and J is TRBJ1-5; D gene unclear. Germline loops: CDR1 SGHRS, CDR2 YFSETQ. CDR3 length: 13 residues. Between the trimmed V and J ends, which lost 0 bases and 4 bases, there was a span of 5 bases. The CDR3 coding sequence is TGCGCCAGCAGCTTGGGCAGTAATCAGCCCCAGCATTTT. This gives the protein CASSLGSNQPQHF. Full variable domain (remainder filled in from reference TRBV5-1 and TRBJ1-5): KAGVTQTPRYLIKTRGQQVTLSCSPISGHRSVSWYQQTPGQGLQFLFEYFSETQRNKGNFPGRFSGRQFSNSRSEMNVSTLELGDSALYLCASSLGSNQPQHFGDGTRLSIL.

The V and J genes are TRBV30 and TRBJ2-1; a possible D gene is TRBD2 (5 bases). The CDR3 spans 13 residues. CDR1 GTSNPN and CDR2 SVGIG come from the germline V gene (reference sequence). Trimming cost V 5 bases and J 10 bases, with 18 bases left between them. The CDR3 is CAWGLALSDEQFF. The CDR3 DNA follows: TGTGCCTGGGGTCTAGCTCTATCAGACGAGCAGTTCTTC.

V and J are TRBV7-9 and TRBJ2-3; D remains unclear. Germline CDR1 is SEHNR and CDR2 is FQNEAQ (reference sequence). The CDR3 sequence is 13 residues long. The germline V and J ends were trimmed by 1 base and 2 bases, with 4 bases remaining between them. In DNA, the CDR3 is TGTGCCAGCAGCTTAGGGCCCACAGATACGCAGTATTTT. Its translation is CASSLGPTDTQYF. The full variable domain, completed using reference TRBV7-9 and TRBJ2-3, is DTGVSQNPRHKITKRGQNVTFRCDPISEHNRLYWYRQTLGQGPEFLTYFQNEAQLEKSRLLSDRFSAERPKGSFSTLEIQRTEQGDSAMYLCASSLGPTDTQYFGPGTRLTVL.

CDR3 region: CASSFTGGGNGYTF. CDR3 sequence (DNA): TGTGCCAGCAGTTTTACGGGGGGCGGGAATGGCTACACCTTC. The chain carries TRBV28 and TRBJ1-2; D is possibly TRBD1 (6 bases). Germline CDR1 and CDR2: MDHEN and SYDVKM. With 3 bases removed from V and 6 bases from J, the gap between germline ends came to 14 bases. The CDR3 runs to 14 residues.

This clone has just a few counts. The V call is TRBV4-1, the J call TRBJ2-2, with 7 bases aligning to TRBD1. The CDR3 totals 16 residues. V gave up 7 bases and J gave up 1 base; unmatched junction bases: 9. From germline, CDR1 is MGHRA and CDR2 YSYEKL. The CDR3 is CASTLVRDRNTGELFF. The CDR3 DNA reads as TGCGCCAGCACCTTAGTCCGGGACAGGAACACCGGGGAGCTGTTTTTT.

This rearrangement joins TRBV4-1 to TRBJ1-1; 9 bases agree with TRBD1. V was pared by 1 base and J by 11 bases, with 8 bases of the junction left unmatched. This CDR3 spans 14 amino acids. The germline V gene has CDR1 MGHRA and CDR2 YSYEKL. CDR3 bases: TGCGCCAGCAGCCAAGCACAGGGGGCGATGGATGCTTTCTTT. Its protein is CASSQAQGAMDAFF.

The gene calls are TRBV6-5 and TRBJ2-1; possibly TRBD2 for D (6 bases). Germline values: CDR1 MNHEY, CDR2 SVGAGI. There are 14 residues in the CDR3. Trimming removed 10 bases from V and 3 bases from J, with 16 bases in between. The CDR3 protein is CATAQEGYYNEQFF. CDR3 coding DNA: TGTGCCACAGCACAGGAGGGGTACTACAATGAGCAGTTCTTC.

This chain uses TRBV6-6 with TRBJ2-1, with D possibly matching TRBD2 (5 bases). The CDR3 has 14 residues. Germline values: CDR1 MNHNY, CDR2 SVGAGI (reference sequence). The V end lost 8 bases, the J end lost 6 bases, and 17 bases lay between the germline ends. CDR3 nucleotides: TGTGCCAGCGTCGAGAGGGCCCTTATCAATGAGCAGTTCTTC. Its translation is CASVERALINEQFF.

V and J are TRBV2 and TRBJ1-4; maybe TRBD1 (5 bases). Germline assignment: CDR1 SNHLY and CDR2 FYNNEI. The V end lost 6 bases, the J end lost 8 bases, and 16 bases lay between the germline ends. The CDR3 consists of 14 residues. The CDR3 nucleotides are TGTGCCAGCAGGGGGGGGACGGCGTCCGAAAAACTGTTTTTT. This gives the protein CASRGGTASEKLFF.

The rearrangement uses TRBV6-5 and TRBJ1-2, with TRBD1 identical over 9 bases. J was trimmed by 3 bases and V by 7 bases; bases with no gene match: 9. Germline CDR1 is MNHEY and CDR2 is SVGAGI. The CDR3 runs to 15 residues. The CDR3 protein is CASTSEWDRDYGYTF. The CDR3 DNA follows: TGTGCCAGCACCTCGGAATGGGACAGGGACTATGGCTACACCTTC.

The chain recombines TRBV7-9 with TRBJ2-7, with 8 bases that match TRBD2. With V trimmed by 5 bases and J by 3 bases, 9 bases remained unmatched. Germline lookup yields CDR1 SEHNR and CDR2 FQNEAQ (reference sequence). The CDR3 length is 15 residues. The CDR3 sequence is CASSDGLADYYEQYF. CDR3 nucleotides: TGTGCCAGCAGCGACGGACTAGCTGATTACTACGAGCAGTACTTC.

The rearrangement joins TRBV18 to TRBJ2-4; D uncertain. Germline-derived CDR1 and CDR2 are KGHSH and LQKENI. V dropped 2 bases and J dropped 0 bases, with 14 bases sitting between them. The CDR3 is 17 amino acids. CDR3 nucleotide sequence: TGTGCCAGCTCACCAAACGAGCGAACTTTAGCCAAAAACATTCAGTACTTC. Protein sequence: CASSPNERTLAKNIQYF.

The chain has TRBV4-2 and TRBJ1-6, with TRBD1 identical over 9 bases. Germline V CDR1 and CDR2: LGHNA, YNFKEQ. The CDR3 has 15 amino acids. The V gene end was trimmed by 4 bases and the J gene end by 6 bases; junction bases not matched to a gene: 4. Written as DNA, the CDR3 is TGTGCCAGCAGCCCAAAGGACAGGGGTAATTCACCCCTCCACTTT. Translation: CASSPKDRGNSPLHF.

The chain employs TRBV11-2 and TRBJ1-1; the D is unclear. The germline CDR1 and CDR2 sequences are SGHAT and FQNNGV. V shed 5 bases and J shed 10 bases, with 17 bases lying between them. The CDR3 is 13 residues long. The CDR3: CASSLNGGTGAFF. The CDR3 nucleotides read TGTGCCAGCAGCCTAAACGGTGGAACGGGAGCTTTCTTT.

In this sample, this clone turned up a few times. This chain joins TRBV6-5 and TRBJ1-1; D remains ambiguous. The germline V gene encodes CDR1 MNHEY and CDR2 SVGAGI. Trimming cost V 8 bases and J 5 bases, with 21 bases left between them. The CDR3 totals 15 residues. CDR3 loop: CASATNSFSDTEAFF. In nucleotides, the CDR3 is TGTGCCAGCGCAACCAACAGTTTTTCGGATACTGAAGCTTTCTTT.

This clone was observed a single time. CDR3 residues: CATSRVWGREREKLFF. As DNA, the CDR3 is TGTGCCACCAGCAGAGTTTGGGGCAGGGAAAGAGAAAAACTGTTTTTT. The chain combines TRBV15 with TRBJ1-4; maybe TRBD1 (5 bases). The CDR3 is 16 residues long. Per germline, CDR1 LNHNV and CDR2 YYDKDF (reference sequence). The V end was cut by 1 base, the J end by 8 bases, with 17 bases between.

This chain uses TRBV7-2 with TRBJ1-2, with D unresolved. V shed 1 base and J shed 8 bases, with 14 bases lying between them. Germline V gene lookup returns CDR1 SGHTA and CDR2 FQGNSA. The CDR3 contains 14 residues. The CDR3, as DNA: TGTGCCAGCAGCTTAGTGGCGGGAACTTCGGGCTACACCTTC. Amino acid sequence: CASSLVAGTSGYTF.

The V gene is TRBV30, the J gene TRBJ1-4; 7 nucleotides align to TRBD1. Unmatched junction bases numbered 4, after V lost 5 bases and J lost 4 bases. Germline-derived CDR1 and CDR2 are GTSNPN and SVGIG (reference sequence). The CDR3 contains 13 residues. DNA of the CDR3: TGTGCCTGGGCGACAGGGTTTAATGAAAAACTGTTTTTT. It specifies CAWATGFNEKLFF.

The chain is built from TRBV6-5 and TRBJ2-5, with D possibly being TRBD2 (7 bases). The V end was cut by 0 bases, the J end by 4 bases, with 15 bases between. Germline CDR1 and CDR2: MNHEY and SVGAGI. CDR3 length: 16 amino acids. CDR3 loop: CASSYSRLGGGETQYF. CDR3 DNA: TGTGCCAGCAGTTACTCGAGATTAGGGGGGGGAGAGACCCAGTACTTC.